Each of the 28 T cell receptor beta chains below was sequenced from the same sample in a study of blood T cell repertoires in COVID-19. TCRdb's table, derived via immunoSEQ multiplex PCR, lists solely in-frame clones and lacks some. The data hold around 140,000 clones, with less than 85% observed a single time. The sample comprised peripheral blood. The receptors were gathered from a woman older than 75 with acute or convalescent COVID-19.

V usage is TRBV4-3 and J usage is TRBJ1-6; D may be TRBD1 (6 bases). This CDR3 spans 15 amino acids. Trimming left V 1 base short and J 8 bases short, with 12 bases between. Per the germline V gene, CDR1 is LGHNA and CDR2 is YSLEER. CDR3 DNA: TGCGCCAGCAGCCAAGGGTACAGGGTCTATTCACCCCTCCACTTT. Translating gives CASSQGYRVYSPLHF.

The table lists this clone with a count of one. This chain joins TRBV27 and TRBJ2-1; the match to TRBD2 covers 10 bases. With 5 bases clipped from V and 2 bases from J, the junction kept 3 bases outside the gene matches. The CDR3 contains 15 residues. CDR1 is MNHEY and CDR2 is SMNVEV in the germline V gene (reference sequence). In nucleotides, the CDR3 is TGTGCCAGCAGTCCCACTAGCGGGGCCTACAATGAGCAGTTCTTC. This gives the protein CASSPTSGAYNEQFF.

The chain uses TRBV4-3 and TRBJ1-2, with D possibly matching TRBD1 (6 bases). The germline V gene has CDR1 LGHNA and CDR2 YSLEER. This CDR3 spans 18 amino acids. Trimming took 0 bases from V and 5 from J, leaving 22 bases between them. The CDR3 nucleotides read TGCGCCAGCAGCCAAGATCTGGGGACACCAAACACACATTATGGCTACACCTTC. Translated: CASSQDLGTPNTHYGYTF.

The genes are TRBV19 and TRBJ1-2; 7 nucleotides match TRBD1. The CDR3 has 15 residues. Unmatched junction bases numbered 8, after V lost 3 bases and J lost 4 bases. Germline lookup yields CDR1 LNHDA and CDR2 SQIVND (reference sequence). The CDR3 is CASSMPGQPIYGYTF. CDR3 nucleotides: TGTGCCAGTAGTATGCCGGGACAGCCTATCTATGGCTACACCTTC.

The CDR3 is CASRTLAGADTGELFF. CDR3 sequence (DNA): TGTGCCAGTAGGACCCTAGCGGGAGCGGACACCGGGGAGCTGTTTTTT. The chain uses TRBV19 and TRBJ2-2; 10 bases match TRBD2. Trimming at V came to 6 bases and at J to 3 bases, leaving 7 bases not matched to a gene. CDR1 and CDR2 from the germline V gene are LNHDA and SQIVND (reference sequence). CDR3 size: 16 residues. The entire variable domain, with the rest obtained from reference TRBV19 and TRBJ2-2, is as follows: DGGITQSPKYLFRKEGQNVTLSCEQNLNHDAMYWYRQDPGQGLRLIYYSQIVNDFQKGDIAEGYSVSREKKESFPLTVTSAQKNPTAFYLCASRTLAGADTGELFFGEGSRLTVL.

This sequence joins TRBV9 and TRBJ2-2; 7 nucleotides match TRBD1. V lost 0 bases and J lost 5; bases outside the gene matches: 13. The CDR3 consists of 18 residues. Germline V gives CDR1 SGDLS, CDR2 YYNGEE. CDR3 protein: CASSVASPGQKTTGELFF. The CDR3 DNA reads TGTGCCAGCAGCGTAGCCTCTCCGGGACAGAAAACTACCGGGGAGCTGTTTTTT. Full variable domain (remainder filled in from reference TRBV9 and TRBJ2-2): DSGVTQTPKHLITATGQRVTLRCSPRSGDLSVYWYQQSLDQGLQFLIQYYNGEERAKGNILERFSAQQFPDLHSELNLSSLELGDSALYFCASSVASPGQKTTGELFFGEGSRLTVL.

The genes are TRBV5-1 and TRBJ2-1; D is unresolved. The V end lost 0 bases, the J end lost 8 bases, and 12 bases lay between the germline ends. There are 14 residues in the CDR3. Per germline, CDR1 SGHRS and CDR2 YFSETQ. CDR3 amino acids: CASSLDLDRDEQFF. CDR3 DNA sequence: TGCGCCAGCAGCTTGGACCTCGACCGGGATGAGCAGTTCTTC.

This CDR3 is CASSPRGAQETQYF. The CDR3 DNA reads as TGTGCCAGCAGCCCCCGCGGAGCCCAAGAGACCCAGTACTTC. This chain joins TRBV7-2 and TRBJ2-5; D ambiguous. V gave up 5 bases and J gave up 1 base, with 11 bases separating them. The germline CDR1 and CDR2 sequences are SGHTA and FQGNSA. CDR3 length: 14 residues.

The J gene is TRBJ1-6, the V gene TRBV2; D ambiguous. V lost 7 bases and J lost 10, with 17 bases in between. Germline V gene sequence: CDR1 SNHLY, CDR2 FYNNEI. This CDR3 comprises 14 residues. The CDR3 loop is CASNRSPEGSPLHF. The CDR3 nucleotides read TGTGCCAGCAATCGTTCCCCCGAGGGATCACCCCTCCACTTT.

The chain links TRBV28 to TRBJ1-5; TRBD1 agrees at 7 bases. Germline V gene sequence: CDR1 MDHEN, CDR2 SYDVKM. The CDR3 is made up of 15 amino acids. V lost 3 bases to trimming and J lost 9 bases; unmatched junction nucleotides: 11. Here the CDR3 reads CASSFPDRDASPQHF. DNA for the CDR3: TGTGCCAGCAGTTTCCCCGACAGGGATGCTTCGCCCCAGCATTTT.

V gene TRBV7-6 combines with J gene TRBJ2-1, with D possibly TRBD2 on 6 matching bases. V was cut by 2 bases and J by 8 bases, with 25 bases left in between. This CDR3 region has 18 residues. Germline V CDR1 and CDR2: SGHVS, FNYEAQ. The CDR3 nucleotides are TGTGCCAGCAGCTTAAGAACGGGGGAGTGGCGGGTTGTGGATGAGCAGTTCTTC. Protein sequence: CASSLRTGEWRVVDEQFF.

DNA of the CDR3: TGCGCCAGCAGCTCCCAGGGGTCGGGGACAGATACGCAGTATTTT. Residues: CASSSQGSGTDTQYF. This sequence joins TRBV5-1 and TRBJ2-3, with D possibly matching TRBD1 (6 bases). The CDR3 is made up of 15 amino acids. The V end lost 3 bases, the J end lost 3 bases, and 14 bases lay between the germline ends. Looked up from germline, CDR1 is SGHRS and CDR2 is YFSETQ.

The rearrangement uses TRBV5-6 and TRBJ2-5; 12 positions match TRBD2. Trimming cost V 2 bases and J 2 bases; bases outside gene matches: 1. CDR1 is SGHDT and CDR2 is YYEEEE in the germline V gene. This CDR3 has 15 residues. DNA for the CDR3: TGTGCCAGCAGCTTTGGACTAGCGGGGCAAGAGACCCAGTACTTC. Its protein is CASSFGLAGQETQYF.

The chain links TRBV30 to TRBJ1-2; 10 bases match TRBD1. The V gene end was trimmed by 0 bases and the J gene end by 11 bases; junction bases not matched to a gene: 6. CDR1 and CDR2 (germline): GTSNPN, SVGIG (reference sequence). This CDR3 region has 13 residues. CDR3 bases: TGTGCCTGGAGTGTGGGGACAGGGGTAGGGTACACCTTC. As protein: CAWSVGTGVGYTF.

The V and J genes are TRBV29-1 and TRBJ1-5; maybe TRBD1 (5 bases). Germline V gives CDR1 SQVTM, CDR2 ANQGSEA. The CDR3 consists of 13 residues. Trimming took off 6 bases at V and 9 bases at J, with 18 bases between the two ends. In nucleotides, the CDR3 is TGCAGCGTCCGGACTGGGACCGGGGGGCCCCAGCATTTT. It yields the protein CSVRTGTGGPQHF.

This chain joins TRBV9 and TRBJ2-1; TRBD2 aligns across 9 bases. CDR3 length equals 20 residues. Germline V lookup: CDR1 SGDLS, CDR2 YYNGEE. Trimming removed 0 bases from V and 5 bases from J; junction bases left unmatched: 18. The chain's CDR3 is CASSVELYRFAGGLNNEQFF. The CDR3 coding sequence is TGTGCCAGCAGCGTAGAATTGTATAGGTTTGCGGGAGGGCTAAACAATGAGCAGTTCTTC.

This clone was seen only once. The chain uses TRBV4-1 and TRBJ1-4; 8 positions match TRBD1. CDR3 length equals 15 residues. CDR1 and CDR2 from the germline V gene are MGHRA and YSYEKL. V lost 4 bases and J lost 5; bases outside the gene matches: 6. The DNA of the CDR3 is TGCGCCAGCAGCCCCCCAGGACAGGGAAATGAAAAACTGTTTTTT. Protein sequence: CASSPPGQGNEKLFF.

The table lists this clone with a count of one. The V and J genes are TRBV25-1 and TRBJ1-3; D gene ambiguous. Germline lookup yields CDR1 MGHDK and CDR2 SYGVNS. This CDR3 has 13 amino acids. V was pared by 1 base and J by 4 bases, with 5 bases between. The CDR3 protein is CASSESGGNTIYF. The CDR3, as DNA: TGTGCCAGCAGTGAATCGGGGGGAAACACCATATATTTT.

This sequence joins TRBV29-1 and TRBJ2-2; TRBD1 might be the D (5 bases). V was pared by 7 bases and J by 6 bases, with 9 bases between. CDR3 length: 11 residues. Germline CDR1 SQVTM, CDR2 ANQGSEA. CDR3 region: CSGGQSGELFF. The CDR3 region has the DNA TGCAGCGGCGGACAATCCGGGGAGCTGTTTTTT.

The chain couples TRBV3-1 (or the pseudogene TRBV3-2) to TRBJ1-1; TRBD1 agrees at 12 bases. Unmatched junction bases numbered 5, after V lost 0 bases and J lost 0 bases. CDR1 is LGHDT, CDR2 YNNKEL, per germline (reference sequence). CDR3 length: 18 residues. The CDR3 reads CASSQELGTGGMNTEAFF. The CDR3 DNA is TGTGCCAGCAGCCAAGAACTCGGGACAGGGGGCATGAACACTGAAGCTTTCTTT.

The chain is built from TRBV20-1 and TRBJ1-5; D uncertain. This CDR3 spans 12 amino acids. V was cut by 3 bases and J by 2 bases, with 5 bases left in between. Germline V gene data show CDR1 as DFQATT and CDR2 as SNEGSKA (reference sequence). CDR3 sequence (DNA): TGCAGTGCTAGTGCTGGCAATCAGCCCCAGCATTTT. Translation: CSASAGNQPQHF.

This clone appeared a single time. The gene calls are TRBV14 and TRBJ2-7, with 10 bases that match TRBD1. Germline lookup yields CDR1 SGHDN and CDR2 FVKESK. Losses at the gene ends were 2 bases for V and 0 bases for J; bases not matched to a gene: 4. This CDR3 contains 16 residues. CDR3 in DNA: TGTGCCAGCAGCCAACCGGGACAGGGGAGCTCCTACGAGCAGTACTTC. Translated, it gives CASSQPGQGSSYEQYF.

The genes are TRBV5-6 and TRBJ1-6; D is perhaps TRBD1 (5 bases). Germline CDR1 reads SGHDT; CDR2 reads YYEEEE. The CDR3 runs to 14 residues. Deletions cut 0 bases from V and 13 bases from J, with 14 bases between. The CDR3 DNA reads as TGTGCCAGCAGCTTGGCGCAGGGTGCATCGCCCCTCCACTTT. Protein product: CASSLAQGASPLHF.

V gene TRBV6-5 combines with J gene TRBJ1-2; no definite D call. This CDR3 region has 11 residues. Germline V CDR1 and CDR2: MNHEY, SVGAGI. V was pared by 4 bases and J by 7 bases, with 7 bases between. This CDR3 is CASSLGSGYTF. CDR3 DNA sequence: TGTGCCAGCAGTTTAGGGAGTGGCTACACCTTC.

The chain uses TRBV25-1 and TRBJ2-2, with a tentative D call TRBD1 (5 bases). The germline gives CDR1 MGHDK, CDR2 SYGVNS. The V gene lost 2 bases and the J gene lost 1 base, with 5 bases spanning the gap. This CDR3 spans 14 amino acids. The CDR3: CASSETGNTGELFF. The CDR3 coding sequence is TGTGCCAGCAGTGAAACAGGGAACACCGGGGAGCTGTTTTTT.

The genes are TRBV19 and TRBJ1-2, with D unclear. The CDR3 covers 15 residues. Trimming shortened V by 1 base and J by 4 bases, and 13 bases separated the two germline ends. Per germline, CDR1 LNHDA and CDR2 SQIVND (reference sequence). Here the CDR3 DNA reads TGTGCCAGTAGTATAGGCGGGCGAGTGGGCTATGGCTACACCTTC. Protein product: CASSIGGRVGYGYTF. The whole variable domain, filled in from reference TRBV19 and TRBJ1-2, reads DGGITQSPKYLFRKEGQNVTLSCEQNLNHDAMYWYRQDPGQGLRLIYYSQIVNDFQKGDIAEGYSVSREKKESFPLTVTSAQKNPTAFYLCASSIGGRVGYGYTFGSGTRLTVV.

The V gene is TRBV10-3, the J gene TRBJ1-6, with TRBD1 identical over 8 bases. Germline CDR1 and CDR2: ENHRY and SYGVKD. V gave up 8 bases and J gave up 10 bases; unmatched junction bases: 10. The CDR3 contains 14 residues. DNA for the CDR3: TGTGCCATCGGGAAGCAGGACAGGGACTCACCCCTCCACTTT. It codes for CAIGKQDRDSPLHF.

Here the CDR3 reads CASSSYRGSTDTQYF. The CDR3 nucleotides read TGTGCCAGCAGCTCTTACAGGGGGTCCACAGATACGCAGTATTTT. The genes are TRBV5-4 and TRBJ2-3, with 8 nucleotides matching TRBD1. The junction had 5 bases not matched to a gene; V was cut back by 3 bases and J by 2 bases. Germline V gene data show CDR1 as SGHNT and CDR2 as YYREEE (reference sequence). This CDR3 contains 15 residues.